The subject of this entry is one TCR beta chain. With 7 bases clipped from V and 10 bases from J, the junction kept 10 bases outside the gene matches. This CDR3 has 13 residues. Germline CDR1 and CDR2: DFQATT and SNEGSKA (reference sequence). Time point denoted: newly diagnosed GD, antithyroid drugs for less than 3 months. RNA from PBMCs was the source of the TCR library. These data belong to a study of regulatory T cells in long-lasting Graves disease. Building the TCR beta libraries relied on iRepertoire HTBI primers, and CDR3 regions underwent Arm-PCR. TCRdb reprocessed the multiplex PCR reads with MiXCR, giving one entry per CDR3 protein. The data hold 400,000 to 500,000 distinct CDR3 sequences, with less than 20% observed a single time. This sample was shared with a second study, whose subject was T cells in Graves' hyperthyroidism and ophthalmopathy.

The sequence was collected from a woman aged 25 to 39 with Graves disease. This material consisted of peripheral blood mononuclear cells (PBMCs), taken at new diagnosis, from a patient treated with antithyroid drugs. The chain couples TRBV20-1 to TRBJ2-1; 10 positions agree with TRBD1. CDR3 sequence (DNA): TGCAGTGGGAGGGACAGGGGTAACTACGAGCAGTTCTTC. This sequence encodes CSGRDRGNYEQFF.